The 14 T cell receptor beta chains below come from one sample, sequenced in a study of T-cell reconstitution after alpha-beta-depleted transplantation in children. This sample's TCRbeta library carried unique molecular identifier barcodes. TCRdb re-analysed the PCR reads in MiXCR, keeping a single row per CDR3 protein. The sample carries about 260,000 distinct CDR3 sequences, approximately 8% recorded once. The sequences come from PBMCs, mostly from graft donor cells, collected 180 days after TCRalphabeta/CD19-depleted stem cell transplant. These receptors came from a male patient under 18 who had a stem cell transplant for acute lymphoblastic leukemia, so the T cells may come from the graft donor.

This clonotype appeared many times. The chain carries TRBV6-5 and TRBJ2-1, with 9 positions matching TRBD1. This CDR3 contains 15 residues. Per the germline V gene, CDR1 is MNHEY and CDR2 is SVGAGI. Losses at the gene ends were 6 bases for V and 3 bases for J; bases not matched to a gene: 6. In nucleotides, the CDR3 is TGTGCCAGCAGGCTCGGGACAGGGCACTACAATGAGCAGTTCTTC. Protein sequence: CASRLGTGHYNEQFF.

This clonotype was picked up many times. CDR3 DNA: TGTGCCAGCAGTAGGACAGGTAACTACGAGCAGTACTTC. Its translation: CASSRTGNYEQYF. The chain employs TRBV12-3 or TRBV12-4 and TRBJ2-7; 7 bases align to TRBD1. The CDR3 is made up of 13 amino acids. Trimming removed 5 bases from V and 3 bases from J; junction bases left unmatched: 4.

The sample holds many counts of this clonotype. The CDR3 DNA sequence: TGTGCCAGCAGCTCCAGCTCCTACGAGCAGTACTTC. Its translation: CASSSSSYEQYF. The gene calls are TRBV28 and TRBJ2-7; D uncertain. Germline V gene lookup returns CDR1 MDHEN and CDR2 SYDVKM. The V gene lost 6 bases and the J gene lost 0 bases, with 6 bases spanning the gap. The CDR3 contains 12 residues.

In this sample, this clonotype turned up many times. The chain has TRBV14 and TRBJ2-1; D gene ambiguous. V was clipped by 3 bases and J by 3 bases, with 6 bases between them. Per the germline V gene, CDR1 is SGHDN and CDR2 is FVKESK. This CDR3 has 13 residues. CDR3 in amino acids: CASSHSYYNEQFF. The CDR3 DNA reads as TGTGCCAGCAGCCACAGTTACTACAATGAGCAGTTCTTC.

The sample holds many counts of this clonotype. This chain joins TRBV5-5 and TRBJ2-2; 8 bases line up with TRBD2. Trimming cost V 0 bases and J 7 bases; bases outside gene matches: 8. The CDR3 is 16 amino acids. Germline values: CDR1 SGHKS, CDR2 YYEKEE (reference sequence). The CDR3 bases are TGTGCCAGCAGCTTGGGACCGGGACTAGTGATCGGGGAGCTGTTTTTT. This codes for CASSLGPGLVIGELFF.

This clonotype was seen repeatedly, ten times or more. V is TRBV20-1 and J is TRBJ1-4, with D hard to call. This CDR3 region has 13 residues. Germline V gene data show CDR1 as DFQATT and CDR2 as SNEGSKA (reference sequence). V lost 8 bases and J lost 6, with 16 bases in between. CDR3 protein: CSLRSPGYEKLFF. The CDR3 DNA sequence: TGCAGTTTAAGGAGCCCTGGCTATGAAAAACTGTTTTTT.

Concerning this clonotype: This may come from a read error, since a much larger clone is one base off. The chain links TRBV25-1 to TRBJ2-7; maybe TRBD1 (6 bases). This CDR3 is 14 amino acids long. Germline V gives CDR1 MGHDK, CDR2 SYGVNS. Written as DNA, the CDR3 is TGTGCCAGCAGTCTTGACAGGTTATCCTACGAGCAGTCCTTC. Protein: CASSLDRLSYEQSF.

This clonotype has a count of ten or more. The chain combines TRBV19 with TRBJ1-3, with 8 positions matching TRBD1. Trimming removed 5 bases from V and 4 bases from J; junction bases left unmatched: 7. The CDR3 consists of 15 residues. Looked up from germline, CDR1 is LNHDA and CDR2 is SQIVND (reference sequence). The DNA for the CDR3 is TGTGCCAGTAGTCCCCGGGACAGGTCCGGAAACACCATATATTTT. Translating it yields CASSPRDRSGNTIYF.

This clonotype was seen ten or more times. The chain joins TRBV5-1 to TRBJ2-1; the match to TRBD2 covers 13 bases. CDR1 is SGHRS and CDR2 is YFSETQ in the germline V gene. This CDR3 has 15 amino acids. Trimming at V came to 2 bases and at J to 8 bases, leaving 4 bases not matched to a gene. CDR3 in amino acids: CASSLLAGGVDEQFF. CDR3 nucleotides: TGCGCCAGCAGCTTACTAGCGGGGGGGGTGGATGAGCAGTTCTTC.

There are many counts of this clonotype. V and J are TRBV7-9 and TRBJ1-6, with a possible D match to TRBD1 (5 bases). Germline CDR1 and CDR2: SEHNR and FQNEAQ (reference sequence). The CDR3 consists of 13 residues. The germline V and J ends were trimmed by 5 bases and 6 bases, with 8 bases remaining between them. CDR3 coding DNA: TGTGCCAGCAGCCCCGGGGCTAATTCACCCCTCCACTTT. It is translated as CASSPGANSPLHF.

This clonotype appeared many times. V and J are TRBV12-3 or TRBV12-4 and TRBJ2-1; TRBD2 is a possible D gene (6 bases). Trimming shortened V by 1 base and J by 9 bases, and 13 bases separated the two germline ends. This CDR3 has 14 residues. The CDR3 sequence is CASSLGGYSGEQFF. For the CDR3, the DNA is TGTGCCAGCAGTTTAGGTGGTTATAGCGGTGAGCAGTTCTTC.

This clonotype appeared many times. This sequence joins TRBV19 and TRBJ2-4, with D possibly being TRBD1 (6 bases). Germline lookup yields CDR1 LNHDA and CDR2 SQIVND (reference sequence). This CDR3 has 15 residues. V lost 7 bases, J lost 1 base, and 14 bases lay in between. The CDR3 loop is CASTPGTGAKNIQYF. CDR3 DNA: TGTGCCAGTACACCCGGTACAGGGGCCAAAAACATTCAGTACTTC.

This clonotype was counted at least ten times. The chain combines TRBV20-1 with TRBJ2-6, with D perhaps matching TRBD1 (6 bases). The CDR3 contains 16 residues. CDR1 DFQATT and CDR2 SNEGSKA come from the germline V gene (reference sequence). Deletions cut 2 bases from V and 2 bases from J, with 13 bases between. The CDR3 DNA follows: TGCAGTGCTAGACCACAGGGTTTGGCTGGGGCCAACGTCCTGACTTTC. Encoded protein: CSARPQGLAGANVLTF.

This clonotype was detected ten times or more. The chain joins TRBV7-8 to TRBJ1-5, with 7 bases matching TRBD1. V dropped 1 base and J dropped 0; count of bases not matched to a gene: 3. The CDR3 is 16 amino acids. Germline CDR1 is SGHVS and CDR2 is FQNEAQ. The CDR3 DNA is TGTGCCAGCAGCTTAGAGGGGGCGATTAGCAATCAGCCCCAGCATTTT. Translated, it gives CASSLEGAISNQPQHF.